The 24 T cell receptor beta chains below all came from one sample that was sequenced in a study of T cells after posttransplantation cyclophosphamide. This table comes from immunoSEQ multiplex PCR, and its TCRdb copy is limited to in-frame clones, with some not included. The sample gives approximately 52,000 clones, 86% of which show up once; 2.5% to 3% is in the top ten. Sequenced sample: PBMCs. The receptors come from a man aged 25-40 years with a blood cancer, CMV-positive, and with a related stem cell donor.

The chain has TRBV7-9 and TRBJ2-3; 7 bases line up with TRBD1. The V and J ends lost 4 bases and 5 bases, in that order; junction bases with no gene match: 9. The CDR3 loop spans 15 amino acids. From germline, CDR1 is SEHNR and CDR2 FQNEAQ (reference sequence). This chain's CDR3 is CASSSPRGPEDTQYF. CDR3 nucleotide sequence: TGTGCCAGCAGCTCCCCGAGGGGGCCTGAAGATACGCAGTATTTT.

This sequence joins TRBV9 and TRBJ2-5, with TRBD1 matching 7 bases. This CDR3 contains 15 residues. In germline, CDR1 is SGDLS, CDR2 YYNGEE. The V segment lost 4 bases and the J segment 1 base; nucleotides outside the gene matches: 7. The DNA for the CDR3 is TGTGCCAGCAGCTGGGGGTCAGGGGGCCAAGAGACCCAGTACTTC. Translated, it gives CASSWGSGGQETQYF.

This chain joins TRBV19 and TRBJ2-1, with 9 bases aligning to TRBD1. J gave up 3 bases and V 5 bases, and 2 bases lay outside the gene matches. The germline V gene encodes CDR1 LNHDA and CDR2 SQIVND (reference sequence). CDR3 size: 14 residues. The CDR3 spells CASSQTGGYNEQFF. The CDR3 DNA sequence: TGTGCCAGTAGTCAGACAGGGGGCTACAATGAGCAGTTCTTC.

V usage is TRBV5-4 and J usage is TRBJ1-4, with D tentatively TRBD1 (6 bases). The germline V gene has CDR1 SGHNT and CDR2 YYREEE (reference sequence). V gave up 3 bases and J gave up 5 bases, with 14 bases separating them. This CDR3 has 15 residues. The CDR3 region is CASSSYRDGNEKLFF. CDR3 sequence (DNA): TGTGCCAGCAGCTCGTACAGGGATGGGAATGAAAAACTGTTTTTT.

DNA of the CDR3: TGTGCCAGCAGCACGCGACAGGGTTTGGGTGGAAACACCATATATTTT. This gives the protein CASSTRQGLGGNTIYF. The gene calls are TRBV7-2 and TRBJ1-3; TRBD1 matches at 7 bases. The V gene's germline CDR1 is SGHTA and CDR2 FQGNSA. The V segment lost 5 bases and the J segment 3 bases; nucleotides outside the gene matches: 10. The CDR3 is made up of 16 amino acids.

DNA for the CDR3: TGTGCCAGTAGTAGAGACAGGCCCAATAGCAATCAGCCCCAGCATTTT. Translated: CASSRDRPNSNQPQHF. This chain links TRBV19 with TRBJ1-5, with D perhaps TRBD1 (6 bases). V shed 4 bases and J shed 0 bases, with 13 bases lying between them. In germline, CDR1 is LNHDA, CDR2 SQIVND (reference sequence). The CDR3 loop spans 16 amino acids. Looking up the rest from reference TRBV19 and TRBJ1-5 gives the full variable domain: DGGITQSPKYLFRKEGQNVTLSCEQNLNHDAMYWYRQDPGQGLRLIYYSQIVNDFQKGDIAEGYSVSREKKESFPLTVTSAQKNPTAFYLCASSRDRPNSNQPQHFGDGTRLSIL.

The rearrangement joins TRBV18 to TRBJ2-5; 8 bases are a match to TRBD1. The CDR3 sequence is 13 residues long. CDR1 is KGHSH, CDR2 LQKENI, per germline. Germline trimming cut 6 bases from V and 3 bases from J; bases unmatched to any gene: 3. The CDR3 is CASSRGQEETQYF. CDR3 nucleotide sequence: TGTGCCAGCTCCAGGGGGCAGGAAGAGACCCAGTACTTC.

The V call is TRBV6-5, the J call TRBJ2-4; D gene ambiguous. The V gene lost 5 bases and the J gene lost 1 base, with 9 bases spanning the gap. Germline V CDR1 and CDR2: MNHEY, SVGAGI. The CDR3 is 14 amino acids. Here the CDR3 reads CASSPRLAKNIQYF. The CDR3 bases are TGTGCCAGCAGTCCCCGACTGGCCAAAAACATTCAGTACTTC.

Turning to this clone: One junction end disagrees with the germline gene, perhaps due to a read error. V is TRBV7-2 and J is TRBJ2-1; 8 bases align to TRBD1. The CDR3 covers 13 residues. In germline, CDR1 is SGHTA, CDR2 FQGNSA. CDR3 bases: TGTGCCAGCAGCTTAGACCGAGGCAGGGGGCAAATCTTC. Encoded protein: CASSLDRGRGQIF.

This chain uses TRBV5-1 with TRBJ2-1, with 7 bases lining up with TRBD2. Trimming took 4 bases from V and 0 from J; bases not matched to a gene: 7. The CDR3 contains 16 residues. Germline CDR1 and CDR2: SGHRS and YFSETQ. The CDR3 nucleotides are TGCGCCAGCAGCAACCAAGCGGGACCCTCCTACAATGAGCAGTTCTTC. This sequence encodes CASSNQAGPSYNEQFF.

The chain has TRBV6-5 and TRBJ2-2; 9 bases agree with TRBD1. This CDR3 has 14 amino acids. Germline V lookup: CDR1 MNHEY, CDR2 SVGAGI. V shed 5 bases and J 4 bases; nucleotides not matched to a gene: 2. The CDR3 sequence is CASSRDRATGELFF. The CDR3 nucleotides read TGTGCCAGCAGTCGGGACAGGGCCACCGGGGAGCTGTTTTTT.

CDR3 in DNA: TGTGCCACCAGGCGGGACAGGGCGGTGGACGGCTACACCTTC. As protein: CATRRDRAVDGYTF. The chain couples TRBV19 to TRBJ1-2; 9 bases agree with TRBD1. The ends lost 10 bases at V and 8 bases at J; junction bases unmatched: 14. The CDR3 is made up of 14 amino acids. Per germline, CDR1 LNHDA and CDR2 SQIVND (reference sequence).

The chain has TRBV2 and TRBJ2-1, with 11 bases lining up with TRBD2. The germline V gene encodes CDR1 SNHLY and CDR2 FYNNEI. This CDR3 has 15 amino acids. V was clipped by 6 bases and J by 6 bases; unmatched bases: 7. Here the CDR3 DNA reads TGTGCCAGCAGGACACTAGCGGGAGTGGGCAATGAGCAGTTCTTC. Translating it yields CASRTLAGVGNEQFF.

This chain links TRBV7-9 with TRBJ2-7, with D perhaps matching TRBD2 (5 bases). In germline, CDR1 is SEHNR, CDR2 FQNEAQ (reference sequence). Trimming cost V 5 bases and J 0 bases, with 11 bases left between them. The CDR3 is 14 residues long. The CDR3 loop reads CASSLSGSSYEQYF. CDR3 nucleotides: TGTGCCAGCAGCCTCTCGGGGAGCTCCTACGAGCAGTACTTC.

As concerns this clone: A read error may account for a junction end that differs from germline. The gene calls are TRBV5-6 and TRBJ2-7; no definite D call. The CDR3 is 13 amino acids. Germline V gene data show CDR1 as SGHDT and CDR2 as YYEEEE. The CDR3 sequence: CASSLVGAYERYF. In DNA, the CDR3 is TGTGCCAGCAGCTTGGTCGGTGCCTACGAGCGGTACTTC.

The V gene is TRBV30, the J gene TRBJ1-1; the match to TRBD1 covers 9 bases. Germline V gene data show CDR1 as GTSNPN and CDR2 as SVGIG (reference sequence). There are 14 residues in the CDR3. The J segment lost 3 bases and the V segment lost 4 bases, leaving 6 bases of the junction unmatched. The DNA for the CDR3 is TGTGCCTGGACAAGACAGGGGGGGTACACTGAAGCTTTCTTT. Encoded protein: CAWTRQGGYTEAFF.

This chain links TRBV4-3 with TRBJ2-5, with TRBD1 as a possible D gene (6 bases). CDR1 is LGHNA, CDR2 YSLEER, per germline. The CDR3 runs 15 residues. Trimming shortened V by 0 bases and J by 5 bases, and 13 bases separated the two germline ends. The CDR3 loop reads CASSQDQGRRETQYF. CDR3 in DNA: TGCGCCAGCAGCCAAGATCAGGGGCGTAGGGAGACCCAGTACTTC.

The sample holds one count of this clone. J is TRBJ2-7 and V is TRBV7-3; the match to TRBD2 covers 7 bases. V trimming: 0 bases; J trimming: 2 bases; junction bases outside the gene matches: 1. The CDR3 is 14 residues long. CDR1 and CDR2 (germline): SGHTA, FQGTGA. The CDR3 protein is CASSLTGGAYEQYF. The CDR3 region has the DNA TGTGCCAGCAGCTTAACGGGAGGGGCCTACGAGCAGTACTTC.

The genes are TRBV6-1 and TRBJ2-7; maybe TRBD1 (6 bases). The CDR3 has 15 residues. Germline CDR1 and CDR2: MNHNS and SASEGT. Deletions cut 6 bases from V and 2 bases from J, with 17 bases between. CDR3: CASRNRDTKTYEQYF. The CDR3, as DNA: TGTGCCAGCAGAAACCGGGACACCAAAACCTACGAGCAGTACTTC.

J is TRBJ2-1 and V is TRBV7-3; 8 bases are a match to TRBD1. The junction had 13 bases not matched to a gene; V was cut back by 6 bases and J by 6 bases. Germline-derived CDR1 and CDR2 are SGHTA and FQGTGA. There are 16 residues in the CDR3. CDR3 residues: CASSSPRDRRSNEQFF. CDR3 DNA sequence: TGTGCCAGCAGTTCACCCCGGGACAGGAGGAGCAATGAGCAGTTCTTC.

This chain uses TRBV7-6 with TRBJ2-1, with 11 bases aligning to TRBD2. CDR1 and CDR2 from the germline V gene are SGHVS and FNYEAQ. J gave up 2 bases and V 5 bases, and 2 bases lay outside the gene matches. This CDR3 region has 15 residues. The CDR3 bases are TGTGCCAGCAGCGTGACTAGCGGGACCTACAATGAGCAGTTCTTC. This translates into CASSVTSGTYNEQFF.

V usage is TRBV18 and J usage is TRBJ2-1; 9 bases map to TRBD2. Germline trimming cut 6 bases from V and 9 bases from J; bases unmatched to any gene: 21. The CDR3 totals 18 residues. Looked up from germline, CDR1 is KGHSH and CDR2 is LQKENI. CDR3: CASSPSRNSGSFYTEQFF. CDR3 DNA sequence: TGTGCCAGCTCCCCCTCGAGAAATAGCGGGAGTTTCTATACTGAGCAGTTCTTC.

This clone appeared once. The chain carries TRBV7-2 and TRBJ2-1, with 10 bases fitting TRBD2. With V trimmed by 5 bases and J by 1 base, 5 bases remained unmatched. Germline V gene data show CDR1 as SGHTA and CDR2 as FQGNSA. The CDR3 is 16 amino acids. The chain's CDR3 is CASSSSGRPSYNEQFF. CDR3 nucleotides: TGTGCCAGCAGCAGTAGCGGGAGGCCGTCCTACAATGAGCAGTTCTTC.

Worth noting for this clone: The sample carries other DNA sequences with the same CDR3. The chain recombines TRBV2 with TRBJ2-7; the match to TRBD1 covers 9 bases. Germline trimming cut 5 bases from V and 5 bases from J; bases unmatched to any gene: 1. CDR1 is SNHLY, CDR2 FYNNEI, per germline. The CDR3 runs 12 residues. The CDR3 region has the DNA TGTGCCAGCAGTCGGGACAGGGACGAGCAGTACTTC. Protein sequence: CASSRDRDEQYF. The full variable domain, in which reference TRBV2 and TRBJ2-7 provide the parts outside the CDR3, is EPEVTQTPSHQVTQMGQEVILRCVPISNHLYFYWYRQILGQKVEFLVSFYNNEISEKSEIFDDQFSVERPDGSNFTLKIRSTKLEDSAMYFCASSRDRDEQYFGPGTRLTVT.